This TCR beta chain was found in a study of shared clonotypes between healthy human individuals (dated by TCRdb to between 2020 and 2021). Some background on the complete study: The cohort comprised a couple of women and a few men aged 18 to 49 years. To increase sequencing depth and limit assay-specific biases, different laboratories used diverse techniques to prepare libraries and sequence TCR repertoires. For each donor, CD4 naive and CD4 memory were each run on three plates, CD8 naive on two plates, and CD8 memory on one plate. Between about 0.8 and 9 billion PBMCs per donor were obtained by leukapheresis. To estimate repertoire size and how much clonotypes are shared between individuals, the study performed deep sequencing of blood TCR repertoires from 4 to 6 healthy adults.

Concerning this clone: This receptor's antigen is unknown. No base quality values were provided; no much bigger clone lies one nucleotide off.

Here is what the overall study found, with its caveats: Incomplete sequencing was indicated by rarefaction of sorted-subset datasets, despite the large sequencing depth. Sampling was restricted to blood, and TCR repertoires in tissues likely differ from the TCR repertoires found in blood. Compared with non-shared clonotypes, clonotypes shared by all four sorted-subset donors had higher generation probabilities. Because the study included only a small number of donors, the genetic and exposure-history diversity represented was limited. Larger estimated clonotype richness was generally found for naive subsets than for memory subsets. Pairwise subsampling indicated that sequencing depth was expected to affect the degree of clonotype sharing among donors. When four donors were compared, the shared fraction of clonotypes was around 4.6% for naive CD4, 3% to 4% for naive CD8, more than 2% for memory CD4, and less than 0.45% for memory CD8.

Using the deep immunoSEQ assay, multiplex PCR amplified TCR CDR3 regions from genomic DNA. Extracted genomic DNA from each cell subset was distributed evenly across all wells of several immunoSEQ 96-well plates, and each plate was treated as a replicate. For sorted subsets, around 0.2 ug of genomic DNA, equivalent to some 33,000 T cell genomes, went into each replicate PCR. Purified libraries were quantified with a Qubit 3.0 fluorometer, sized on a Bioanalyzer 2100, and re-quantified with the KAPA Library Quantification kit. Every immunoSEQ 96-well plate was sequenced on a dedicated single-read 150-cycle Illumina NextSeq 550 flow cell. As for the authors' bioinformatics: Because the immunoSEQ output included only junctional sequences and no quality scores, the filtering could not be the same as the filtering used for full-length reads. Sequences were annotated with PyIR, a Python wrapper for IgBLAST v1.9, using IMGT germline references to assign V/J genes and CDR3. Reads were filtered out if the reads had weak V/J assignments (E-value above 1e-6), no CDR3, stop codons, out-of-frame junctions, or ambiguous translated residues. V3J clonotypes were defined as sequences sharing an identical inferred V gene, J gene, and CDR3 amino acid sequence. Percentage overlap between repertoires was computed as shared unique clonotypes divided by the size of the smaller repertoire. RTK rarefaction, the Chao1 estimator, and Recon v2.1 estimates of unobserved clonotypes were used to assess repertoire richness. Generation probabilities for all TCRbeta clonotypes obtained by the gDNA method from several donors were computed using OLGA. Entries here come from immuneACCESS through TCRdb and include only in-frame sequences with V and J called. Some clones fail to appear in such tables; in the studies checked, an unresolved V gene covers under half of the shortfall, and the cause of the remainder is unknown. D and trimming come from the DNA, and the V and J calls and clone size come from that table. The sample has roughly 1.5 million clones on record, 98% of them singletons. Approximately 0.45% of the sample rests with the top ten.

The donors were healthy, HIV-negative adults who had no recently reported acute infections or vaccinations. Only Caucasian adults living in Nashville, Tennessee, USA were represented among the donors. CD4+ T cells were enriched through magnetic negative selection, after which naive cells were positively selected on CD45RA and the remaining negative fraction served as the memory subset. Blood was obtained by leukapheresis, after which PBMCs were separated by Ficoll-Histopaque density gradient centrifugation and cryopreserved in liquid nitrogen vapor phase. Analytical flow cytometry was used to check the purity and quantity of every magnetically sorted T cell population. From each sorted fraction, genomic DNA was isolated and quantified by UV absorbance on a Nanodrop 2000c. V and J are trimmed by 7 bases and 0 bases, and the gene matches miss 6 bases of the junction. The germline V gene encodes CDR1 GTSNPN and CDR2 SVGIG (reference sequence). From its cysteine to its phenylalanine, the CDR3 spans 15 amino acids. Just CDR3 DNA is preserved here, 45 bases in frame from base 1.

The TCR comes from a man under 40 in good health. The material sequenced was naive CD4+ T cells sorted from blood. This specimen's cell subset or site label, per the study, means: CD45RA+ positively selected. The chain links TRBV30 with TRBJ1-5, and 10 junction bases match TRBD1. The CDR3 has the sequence CASGTGVYSNQPQHF. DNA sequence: TGTGCCTCCGGGACAGGGGTATATAGCAATCAGCCCCAGCATTTT.